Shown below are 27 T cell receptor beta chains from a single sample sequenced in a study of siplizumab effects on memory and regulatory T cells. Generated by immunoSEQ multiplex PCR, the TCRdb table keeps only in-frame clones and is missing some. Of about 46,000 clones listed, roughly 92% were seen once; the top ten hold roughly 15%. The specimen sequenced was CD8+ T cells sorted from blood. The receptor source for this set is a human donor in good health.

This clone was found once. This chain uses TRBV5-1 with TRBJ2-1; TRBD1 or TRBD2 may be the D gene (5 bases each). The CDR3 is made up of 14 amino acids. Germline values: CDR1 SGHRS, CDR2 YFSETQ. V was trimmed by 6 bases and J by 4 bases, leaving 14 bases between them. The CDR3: CASTPGRGYNEQFF. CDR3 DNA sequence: TGCGCCAGCACCCCGGGACGTGGGTACAATGAGCAGTTCTTC.

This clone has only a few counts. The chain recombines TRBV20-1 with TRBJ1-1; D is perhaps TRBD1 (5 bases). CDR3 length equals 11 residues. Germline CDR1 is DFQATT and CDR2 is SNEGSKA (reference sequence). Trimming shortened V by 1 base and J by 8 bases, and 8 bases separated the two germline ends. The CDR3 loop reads CSARGDAEAFF. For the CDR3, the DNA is TGCAGTGCTAGAGGGGACGCGGAAGCTTTCTTT.

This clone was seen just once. CDR3 in DNA: TGTGCCAGCAGTTTGCAAGGGACAGGGGTCGAGGAGACCCAGTACTTC. The encoded protein is CASSLQGTGVEETQYF. The chain employs TRBV28 and TRBJ2-5; 10 nucleotides align to TRBD1. The germline V gene has CDR1 MDHEN and CDR2 SYDVKM. V was pared by 3 bases and J by 5 bases, with 9 bases of the junction left unmatched. The CDR3 is made up of 16 amino acids.

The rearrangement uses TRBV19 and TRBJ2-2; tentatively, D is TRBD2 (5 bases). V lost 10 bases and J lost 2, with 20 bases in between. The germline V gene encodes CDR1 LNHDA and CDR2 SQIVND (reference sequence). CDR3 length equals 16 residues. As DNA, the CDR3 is TGTGCCACTCGACTTGGAGGTCCGTATAACACCGGGGAGCTGTTTTTT. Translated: CATRLGGPYNTGELFF. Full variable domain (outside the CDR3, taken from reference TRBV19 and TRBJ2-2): DGGITQSPKYLFRKEGQNVTLSCEQNLNHDAMYWYRQDPGQGLRLIYYSQIVNDFQKGDIAEGYSVSREKKESFPLTVTSAQKNPTAFYLCATRLGGPYNTGELFFGEGSRLTVL.

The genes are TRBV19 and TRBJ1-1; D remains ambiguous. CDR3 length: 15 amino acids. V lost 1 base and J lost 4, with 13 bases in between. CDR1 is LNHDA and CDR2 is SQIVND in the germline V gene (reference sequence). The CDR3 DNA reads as TGTGCCAGTAGTATAGCTGAATATCTGGGCACTGAAGCTTTCTTT. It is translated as CASSIAEYLGTEAFF.

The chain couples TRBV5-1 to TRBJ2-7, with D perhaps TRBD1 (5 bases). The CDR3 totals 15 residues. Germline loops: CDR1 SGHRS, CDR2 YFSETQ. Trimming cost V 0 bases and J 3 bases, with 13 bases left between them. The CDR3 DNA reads TGCGCCAGCAGCTTGGCCTCGACAGAAGTCTACGAGCAGTACTTC. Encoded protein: CASSLASTEVYEQYF.

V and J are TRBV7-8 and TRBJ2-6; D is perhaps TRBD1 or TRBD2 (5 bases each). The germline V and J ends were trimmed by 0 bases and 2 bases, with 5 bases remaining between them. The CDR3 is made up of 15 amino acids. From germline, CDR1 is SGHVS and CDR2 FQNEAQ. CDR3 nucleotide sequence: TGTGCCAGCAGCTTAGCGGGGGCTGGGGCCAACGTCCTGACTTTC. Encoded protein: CASSLAGAGANVLTF.

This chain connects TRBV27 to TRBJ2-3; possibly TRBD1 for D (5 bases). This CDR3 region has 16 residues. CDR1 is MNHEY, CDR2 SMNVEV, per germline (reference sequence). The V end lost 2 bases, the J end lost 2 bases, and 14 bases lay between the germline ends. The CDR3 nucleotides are TGTGCCAGCAGTTTAGGGGCTACTAAAAACACAGATACGCAGTATTTT. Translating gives CASSLGATKNTDTQYF.

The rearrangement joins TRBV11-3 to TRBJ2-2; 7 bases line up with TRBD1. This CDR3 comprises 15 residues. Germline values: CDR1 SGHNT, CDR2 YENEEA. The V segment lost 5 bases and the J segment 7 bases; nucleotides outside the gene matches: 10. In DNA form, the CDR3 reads TGTGCCAGCAGCCCTCGGACAGGCCCGGTCGGGGAGCTGTTTTTT. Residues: CASSPRTGPVGELFF.

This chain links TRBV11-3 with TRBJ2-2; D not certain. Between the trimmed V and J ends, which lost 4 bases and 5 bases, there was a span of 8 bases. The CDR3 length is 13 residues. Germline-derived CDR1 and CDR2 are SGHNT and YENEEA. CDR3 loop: CASSSRHTGELFF. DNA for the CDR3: TGTGCCAGCAGCTCTCGACATACCGGGGAGCTGTTTTTT.

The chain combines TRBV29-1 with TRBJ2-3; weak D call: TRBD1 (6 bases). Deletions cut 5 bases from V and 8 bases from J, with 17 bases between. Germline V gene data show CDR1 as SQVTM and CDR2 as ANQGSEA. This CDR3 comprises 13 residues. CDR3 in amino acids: CSVHEGGGVTQYF. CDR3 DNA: TGCAGCGTTCACGAGGGTGGGGGCGTTACGCAGTATTTT.

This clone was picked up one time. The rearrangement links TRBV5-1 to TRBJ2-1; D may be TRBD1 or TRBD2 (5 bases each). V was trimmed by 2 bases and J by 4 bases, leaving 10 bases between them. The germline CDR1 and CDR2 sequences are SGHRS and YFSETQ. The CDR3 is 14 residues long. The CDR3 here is CASSLSGQYNEQFF. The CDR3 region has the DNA TGCGCCAGCAGCTTAAGCGGACAATACAATGAGCAGTTCTTC.

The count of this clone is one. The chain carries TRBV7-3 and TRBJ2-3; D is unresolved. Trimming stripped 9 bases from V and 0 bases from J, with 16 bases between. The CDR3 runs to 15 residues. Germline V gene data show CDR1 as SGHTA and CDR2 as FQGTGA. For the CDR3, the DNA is TGTGCCAGTGGTGAGGCCCCAACAAGCACAGATACGCAGTATTTT. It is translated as CASGEAPTSTDTQYF.

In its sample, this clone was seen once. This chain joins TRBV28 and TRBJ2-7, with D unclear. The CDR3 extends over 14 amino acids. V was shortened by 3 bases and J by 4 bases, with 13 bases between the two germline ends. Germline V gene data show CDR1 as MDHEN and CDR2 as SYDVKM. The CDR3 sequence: CASSFYGISYEQYF. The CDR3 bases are TGTGCCAGCAGTTTTTATGGGATTTCTTACGAGCAGTACTTC.

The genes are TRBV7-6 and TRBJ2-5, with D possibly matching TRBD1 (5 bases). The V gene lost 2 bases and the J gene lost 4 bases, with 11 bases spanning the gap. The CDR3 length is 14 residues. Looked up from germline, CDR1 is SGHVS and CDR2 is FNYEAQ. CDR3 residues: CASSLTARGETQYF. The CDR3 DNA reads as TGTGCCAGCAGCTTAACGGCAAGGGGAGAGACCCAGTACTTC.

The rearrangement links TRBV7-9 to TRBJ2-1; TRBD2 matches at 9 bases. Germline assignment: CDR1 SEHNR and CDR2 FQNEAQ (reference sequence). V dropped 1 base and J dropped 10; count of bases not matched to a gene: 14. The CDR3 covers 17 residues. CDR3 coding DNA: TGTGCCAGCAGCTTAGGTTATCTTAGCGGGAGAGTCGGGGAGCAGTTCTTC. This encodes CASSLGYLSGRVGEQFF. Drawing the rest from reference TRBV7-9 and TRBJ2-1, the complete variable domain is DTGVSQNPRHKITKRGQNVTFRCDPISEHNRLYWYRQTLGQGPEFLTYFQNEAQLEKSRLLSDRFSAERPKGSFSTLEIQRTEQGDSAMYLCASSLGYLSGRVGEQFFGPGTRLTVL.

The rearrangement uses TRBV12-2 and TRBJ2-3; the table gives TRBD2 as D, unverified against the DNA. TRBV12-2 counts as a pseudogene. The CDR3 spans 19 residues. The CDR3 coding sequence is TGTGCAAGTCGCTTAGTAACTAGCGGGAGGCCGGAAACCACAGATACGCAGTATTTT. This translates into CASRLVTSGRPETTDTQYF.

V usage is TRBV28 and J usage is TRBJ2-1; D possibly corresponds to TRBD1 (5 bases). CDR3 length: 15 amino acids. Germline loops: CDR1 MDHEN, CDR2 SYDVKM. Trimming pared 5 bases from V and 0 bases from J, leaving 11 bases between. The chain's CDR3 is CASSPFQGSYNEQFF. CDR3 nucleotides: TGTGCCAGCAGTCCCTTCCAGGGCTCCTACAATGAGCAGTTCTTC.

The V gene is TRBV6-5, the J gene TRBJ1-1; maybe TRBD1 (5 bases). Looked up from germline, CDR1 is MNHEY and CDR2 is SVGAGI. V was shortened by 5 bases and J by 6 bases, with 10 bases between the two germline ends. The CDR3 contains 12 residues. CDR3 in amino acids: CASSEGLPEAFF. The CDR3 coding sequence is TGTGCCAGCAGTGAGGGACTACCTGAAGCTTTCTTT.

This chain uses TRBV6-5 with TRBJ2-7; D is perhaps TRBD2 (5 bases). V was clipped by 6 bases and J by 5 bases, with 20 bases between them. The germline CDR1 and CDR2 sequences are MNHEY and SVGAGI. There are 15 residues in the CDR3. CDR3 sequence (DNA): TGTGCCAGCAGAGGACTTGAGTCGGTGGTCGACGAGCAGTACTTC. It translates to CASRGLESVVDEQYF.

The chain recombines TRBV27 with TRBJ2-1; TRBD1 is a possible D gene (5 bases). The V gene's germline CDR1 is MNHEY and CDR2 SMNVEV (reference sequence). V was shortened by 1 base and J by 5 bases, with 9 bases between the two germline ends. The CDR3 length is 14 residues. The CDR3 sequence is CASSLWGGHNEQFF. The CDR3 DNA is TGTGCCAGCAGTTTATGGGGCGGACACAATGAGCAGTTCTTC.

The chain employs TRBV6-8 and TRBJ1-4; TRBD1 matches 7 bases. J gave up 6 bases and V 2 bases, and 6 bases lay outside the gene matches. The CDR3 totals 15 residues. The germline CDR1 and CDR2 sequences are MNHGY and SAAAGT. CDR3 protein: CASSYRGQGDEKLFF. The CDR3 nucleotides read TGTGCCAGCAGTTACCGGGGGCAGGGGGATGAAAAACTGTTTTTT.

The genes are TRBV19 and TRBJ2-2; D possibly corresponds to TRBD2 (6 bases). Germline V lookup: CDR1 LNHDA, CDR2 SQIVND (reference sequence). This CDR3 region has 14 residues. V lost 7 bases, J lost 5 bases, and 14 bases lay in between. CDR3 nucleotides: TGTGCCAGTAAGTTAACGGCGGGGACCGGGGAGCTGTTTTTT. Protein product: CASKLTAGTGELFF.

CDR3 bases: TGTGCCAGCAGCCCCAGTTGGGTTGGGGAGACCCAGTACTTC. It translates to CASSPSWVGETQYF. J is TRBJ2-5 and V is TRBV27; D not certain. Germline CDR1 MNHEY, CDR2 SMNVEV (reference sequence). V lost 6 bases to trimming and J lost 5 bases, with 16 bases between them. The CDR3 is 14 amino acids.

As DNA, the CDR3 is TGTGCCAGCAGTCAGGTGTCTTGGGAGCAGTACTTC. This sequence encodes CASSQVSWEQYF. V usage is TRBV6-5 and J usage is TRBJ2-7; D is undetermined. The CDR3 extends over 12 amino acids. Trimming stripped 5 bases from V and 7 bases from J, with 12 bases between. CDR1 is MNHEY, CDR2 SVGAGI, per germline.

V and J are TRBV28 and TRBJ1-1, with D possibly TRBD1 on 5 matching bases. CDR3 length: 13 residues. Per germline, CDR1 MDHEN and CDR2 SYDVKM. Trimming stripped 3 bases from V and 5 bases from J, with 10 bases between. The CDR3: CASSFRGLTEAFF. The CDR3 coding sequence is TGTGCCAGCAGTTTTAGGGGACTAACTGAAGCTTTCTTT. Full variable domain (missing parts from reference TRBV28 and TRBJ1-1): DVKVTQSSRYLVKRTGEKVFLECVQDMDHENMFWYRQDPGLGLRLIYFSYDVKMKEKGDIPEGYSVSREKKERFSLILESASTNQTSMYLCASSFRGLTEAFFGQGTRLTVV.

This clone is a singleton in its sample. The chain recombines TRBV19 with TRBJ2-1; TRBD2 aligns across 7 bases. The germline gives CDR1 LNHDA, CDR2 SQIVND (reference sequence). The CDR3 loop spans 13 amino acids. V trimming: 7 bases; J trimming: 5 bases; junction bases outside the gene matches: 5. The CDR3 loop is CASIGGSNNEQFF. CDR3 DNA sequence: TGTGCCAGTATAGGCGGGAGTAACAATGAGCAGTTCTTC. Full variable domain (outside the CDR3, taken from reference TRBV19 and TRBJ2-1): DGGITQSPKYLFRKEGQNVTLSCEQNLNHDAMYWYRQDPGQGLRLIYYSQIVNDFQKGDIAEGYSVSREKKESFPLTVTSAQKNPTAFYLCASIGGSNNEQFFGPGTRLTVL.